The clone carrying this TCR beta chain was found many times. As it was prepared, the TCRbeta library received unique molecular identifiers. From the PCR reads, TCRdb called clonotypes with MiXCR, one entry per CDR3 protein. This sample has about half a million distinct CDR3 sequences; under 15% occur once, and the top ten carry 4.5% to 6%. This specimen belongs to a study of T-cell reconstitution after alpha-beta-depleted transplantation in children. The clonotype comes from a human donor who donated a stem cell graft to a child with combined immunodeficiency. The sample consisted of PBMCs from the stem cell graft donor, taken from the stem cell graft.

The CDR3, as DNA: TGTGCCACCAGCAGAGATTGGTCTGGCAGGGGGTATAACAATGAGCAGTTCTTC. Its translation is CATSRDWSGRGYNNEQFF. This chain connects TRBV15 to TRBJ2-1; 7 nucleotides match TRBD1. V was pared by 0 bases and J by 5 bases, with 13 bases of the junction left unmatched. CDR3 size: 18 residues. Germline-derived CDR1 and CDR2 are LNHNV and YYDKDF (reference sequence).